This record looks at one T cell receptor beta chain sequence and its context. This receptor's antigen is unknown. The cohort consisted of 650 to 700 healthy bone marrow donors. At the time of sampling, every cohort member was nominally healthy, though immune exposures that went unrecorded were likely present. The donor was CMV seropositive and was included in the group of some 290 seropositive cohort members. A peripheral blood sample was collected from each donor, and TCR beta sequencing was performed on peripheral blood mononuclear cells. The Qiagen DNeasy Blood Extraction Kit was used to extract genomic DNA from the blood cell samples. This sample stems from a study of cytomegalovirus exposure and HLA in healthy donors (dated by TCRdb to about 2017). Some background on the complete study: In an earlier analysis of some 610 of the donors, less than 350 Gb of sequence data and 117 million unique TCR beta sequences from roughly 190 million T cells were reported. To decide whether each TCR beta V gene segment behaved as functional or pseudogenic, an earlier analysis of fewer than 750 of the donors relied on high-throughput TCR beta sequencing. Besides the first cohort of under 700 subjects, a separate validation cohort made up of over 95 different subjects was used. A later analysis re-examined previously published TCR beta repertoires from 610 or so donors and added high-resolution HLA genotyping to investigate patterns of TCR occurrence. The number of typed donors differed by locus: about 629-640 for A, B, C, DRB1 and DQB1; about 520 for DQA1; approximately 610 for DPA1; and 450 to 480 for DPB1. In the later analysis, no new phenotypic data were used to find candidate immune exposures; instead, reliance was placed on TCR beta sequences and their occurrence across donors. Because of strong linkage in the cohort, roughly five DR-DQ haplotypes were treated as single units for association and clustering. Among almost 400 genotyped donors of the cohort, an average of about 240,000 unique TCR beta nucleotide sequences were sequenced per donor, about a sixth of them non-productive. All discovery cohort repertoires had been generated on a single sequencing platform. An early release that covered more than 550 HLA-typed donors contained approximately 300 gigabases of sequencing data and 85 million to 100 million unique TCR sequences. A later genetic analysis took genome-wide SNP genotypes for about three fifths of the 666 donors and used that subset as a discovery cohort. HLA typing included class I and class II loci at four-digit resolution. The study combined high-throughput TCR immunosequencing, statistical association of individual TCRs with disease status, and machine learning to predict cytomegalovirus infection status. Of the roughly 400 genotyped donors, about 80% fell in the genetic ancestry cluster associated with self-reported Caucasian donors. Donor age, sex, ethnicity and CMV serostatus were collected together with the repertoire data. The study aimed to test whether cataloging public T cell receptors could reveal signatures of past pathogen exposure. The study profiled the T cell repertoires of 500 to 800 subjects by immunosequencing and related them to cytomegalovirus serostatus. Points the paper makes about the study in general: A later genetic analysis reported fewer N-insertions in productive TCRs among donors in an Asian-associated ancestry cluster than the roughly 620-donor mean. In a later analysis, about 17,000 TCR beta sequences were associated with specific HLA alleles at a false discovery rate of 0.05. In a later analysis, most CMV-associated TCR beta chains were found to appear HLA-restricted, with HLA associations seemingly driven largely by CMV exposure. The study gave a list of under 200 TCR beta chains associated with cytomegalovirus. Some IMGT-functional V segments, including TRBV6-2 and TRBV6-3, could not be told apart with the 87-base-pair reads, so those segments were excluded. Broadly in line with IMGT annotations, most TCR beta V segments showed up in productive rearrangements about 87% or about 30% of the time in an earlier analysis of approximately 600 of the donors. Assigning TCR associations to individual alleles was difficult when HLA alleles, especially DR and DQ, strongly co-occurred. A further reported finding was that TCR beta sequences accurately predicted the HLA-A and HLA-B alleles for most subjects in the first cohort. A cluster of highly shared sequence variants was judged likely to represent a technical artifact of the sequencing pipeline. In a later genetic analysis, a missense DCLRE1C variant was associated with V-gene and J-gene trimming of TCR beta chains, and the association was replicated in an independent cohort. Linkage disequilibrium might explain the correlated functional status among segregating V segments, but an unknown experimental factor could not be excluded. Because counts were too low, seventeen rarely observed V segments, including chromosome 9 orphons, were left out of the earlier analysis of over 550 of the donors. Compared with equally common non-associated chains, HLA-associated TCR beta chains in a later analysis were more clonally expanded and had lower generation probabilities. Sequencing depth was assumed to be roughly uniform across donors in the presence/absence analyses, though that assumption may not hold. A later analysis reported that several top co-occurrence clusters appeared linked to parvovirus B19, influenza, CMV and Epstein-Barr virus. Only TCR beta chains were sequenced in this cohort, and the absence of alpha or paired-chain data limited detectable features. According to the authors, the approach could potentially be generalized to other disease states and immunological phenotypes. According to a later analysis, TCR association rates differed among HLA loci, with DRB1 alleles showing the most associated TCRs and HLA-C alleles showing the fewest. Across donors, most TCR sequences were observed very rarely, whereas some public TCRs were present in many individuals. For the cohort, immune exposure information was limited to CMV serostatus. In vitro tests confirmed that a few of the cytomegalovirus-associated TCR beta chains recognize cytomegalovirus antigens. The classifier was reported to diagnose cytomegalovirus status with high specificity and sensitivity in both the original cohort and the validation cohort. Because some donors lacked HLA typing at each locus, the association tests relied only on the typed subset.

V is shortened by 0 bases, J by 1 base, and the region joining them spans 9 bases. There are 15 amino acids in the CDR3, from cysteine to phenylalanine inclusive. Left in the record is the CDR3 DNA by itself, 45 bases read in frame from the first base. Taken from the germline V gene, the CDR1 and CDR2 loops are MGHRA and YSYEKL. The method was the immunoSEQ multiplex PCR assay. The multiplex PCR relied on a mix of 60 forward primers for TCR Vbeta segments and 13 reverse primers for TCR Jbeta segments. A multiplex PCR assay on genomic DNA amplified the CDR3 region of rearranged TCR beta genes. Amplified TCR beta libraries were sequenced as 87-base-pair reads on the Illumina HiSeq System. As for the original processing: A later analysis tallied roughly 78 million unique TCR beta chains across the roughly 610 repertoires, and roughly 11 million of those chains were shared by two or more donors. Raw reads were error-corrected and collapsed into unique sequences by a nearest-neighbor algorithm in which closely related sequences were merged to remove PCR and sequencing errors. To assign V, D and J gene segments, CDR3 sequences were aligned to IMGT reference sequences. For a sequence to be retained, a match of at least six nucleotides to both a V gene segment and a J gene segment was required. A rearrangement was called productive if the CDR3 had no stop codons and remained in frame with V and J, and every other rearrangement was called non-productive. Following IMGT convention, CDR3 was defined as the stretch from the second conserved V-encoded cysteine up to the conserved J-encoded phenylalanine. The earlier analysis of approximately 590 of the donors excluded any sequence lacking an unambiguous match to a single V gene segment. An earlier analysis of 587 of the donors classified V segments as functional when productive rearrangements were above 56.7% and as segregating when the standard deviation between donors was above 5%. To diagnose cytomegalovirus status from the catalog of TCR beta chain sequences, a statistical classification framework was built. In a later analysis, TCR nucleotide sequences were compared against IMGT/GENE-DB human TR gene sequences so that V and J genes could be assigned. Using the TCRdist pipeline, a later analysis assigned CDR3 sequences along with most-parsimonious VDJ recombination scenarios. In a later analysis, each TCR beta chain was defined by its CDR3 amino acid sequence together with its V-gene family, and reads lacking a unique V-gene family were excluded. In a later analysis, 550 to 650 highly shared, low-generation-probability nucleotide sequences were removed to address suspected cross-contamination and a sequencing artifact. In a later analysis, a clonal expansion index for each public chain was calculated from normalized within-repertoire ranks of inferred template counts. A later analysis computed generation probabilities with a VDJ recombination model fitted to out-of-frame rearrangements, and checked the results against IGoR. Hypergeometric tests were used in a later analysis to score TCR-TCR, TCR-HLA and TCR-CMV co-occurrence, with a repertoire-size bias correction applied to the TCR pairs. In a later analysis, false discovery rates were estimated by permuting HLA or CMV assignments 20 times. In a later analysis, co-occurring TCRs were grouped using DBSCAN, and TCRdist sequence similarity was added for clustering within HLA-allele-positive subsets. Co-occurrence clustering excluded repertoires with fewer than 30,000 or more than 120,000 public chains, plus five with anomalous nucleotide sharing. TCRdb carries this immuneACCESS record with in-frame sequences only. Its versions omit some clonotypes, under half of them owing to an unresolved V gene in the studies checked, with the rest unexplained. V, J and clone size reflect that table, while D and trimming were determined from the DNA. This sample's listing comprises 200,000 to 250,000 clones. The ten largest make up about 1% of the sample.

Input material: PBMCs. This sequence originates from a woman in her twenties or thirties in good health and CMV-seropositive. Recombination connected TRBV4-1 to TRBJ1-1; the D gene assignment is ambiguous. The CDR3 reads as follows: CASSQDLEGNTEAFF. The bases read TGCGCCAGCAGCCAAGATCTGGAGGGGAACACTGAAGCTTTCTTT.